Listed below are T cell receptor beta chains from one sample, sequenced in a study of graft-versus-host responses after intestinal transplantation. The antigens these receptors bind are not known. Sequencing used immunoSEQ multiplex PCR; TCRdb keeps in-frame clones, though not all of them. The sample includes about 100,000 clones, over 75% of them seen just once. The specimen comprised unstimulated CD4+ T cells sorted from spleen or lymph node cells, sampled before transplant. The source is a human donor who was the organ donor for an intestinal transplant. The CDR3 runs from the conserved cysteine through the conserved F or W. D genes are given only for firm matches.

>TRBV7-3|TRBJ1-2|15|.
TGTGCCAGCAGCTTACGACGGGGTTCTAACTATGGCTACACCTTC
CASSLRRGSNYGYTF
>TRBV5-4|TRBJ1-2|12|.
TGTGCCAGCAGCTTGGACGGCTATGGCTACACCTTC
CASSLDGYGYTF
>TRBV4-2|TRBJ1-1|14|TRBD1
TGTGCCAGCAGCAGACAGGGGATGAACACTGAAGCTTTCTTT
CASSRQGMNTEAFF
>TRBV5-1|TRBJ1-3|15|.
TGCGCCAGCAGCTTAGGGGCAGGGGCTGGAAACACCATATATTTT
CASSLGAGAGNTIYF
>TRBV11-2|TRBJ1-6|14|.
TGTGCCAGCAGCTTAGTGGAGGGGAATTCACCCCTCCACTTT
CASSLVEGNSPLHF
>TRBV19|TRBJ1-1|11|.
TGTGCCAGTAGGGGCCTCCCCGAAGCTTTCTTT
CASRGLPEAFF
>TRBV15|TRBJ1-2|15|.
TGTGCCACCAGCAGAGCAACCGACGGGAACTATGGCTACACCTTC
CATSRATDGNYGYTF
>TRBV5-1|TRBJ2-5|16|.
TGCGCCAGCAGCTTGGTGGTCTCGGCCCTCCAAGAGACCCAGTACTTC
CASSLVVSALQETQYF
>TRBV20-1|TRBJ2-5|11|.
TGCAGTGCGCAAGACCAAGAGACCCAGTACTTC
CSAQDQETQYF
>TRBV7-9|TRBJ1-4|17|.
TGTGCCAGCAGCCCCAGATGGTTGCGGGTTTCCGAAGAAAAACTGTTTTTT
CASSPRWLRVSEEKLFF
>TRBV15|TRBJ2-3|16|.
TGTGCCACCAGCAGAGATAAGGGGGGGGGCACAGATACGCAGTATTTT
CATSRDKGGGTDTQYF
>TRBV30|TRBJ2-7|10|.
TGTGCCTGGGGGAGTCACGAGCAGTACTTC
CAWGSHEQYF
>TRBV5-5|TRBJ1-1|11|.
TGTGCCAGCAGCTTGAGCAGTTCAGCTTTCTTT
CASSLSSSAFF